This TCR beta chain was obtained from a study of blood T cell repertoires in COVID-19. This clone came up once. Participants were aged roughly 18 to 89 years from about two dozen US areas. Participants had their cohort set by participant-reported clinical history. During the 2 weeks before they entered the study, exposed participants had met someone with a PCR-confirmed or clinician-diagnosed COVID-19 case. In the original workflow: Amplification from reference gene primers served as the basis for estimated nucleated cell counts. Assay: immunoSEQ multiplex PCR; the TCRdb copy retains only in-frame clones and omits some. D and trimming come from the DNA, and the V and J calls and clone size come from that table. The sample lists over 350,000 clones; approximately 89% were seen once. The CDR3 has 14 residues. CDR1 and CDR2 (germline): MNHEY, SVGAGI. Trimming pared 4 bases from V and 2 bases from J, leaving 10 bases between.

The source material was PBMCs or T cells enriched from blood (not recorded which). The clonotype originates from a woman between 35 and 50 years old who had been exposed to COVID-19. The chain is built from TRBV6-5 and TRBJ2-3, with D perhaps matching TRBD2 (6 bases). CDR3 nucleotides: TGTGCCAGCAGTTTAGGCGGGAACACAGATACGCAGTATTTT. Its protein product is CASSLGGNTDTQYF.